The next 5 T cell receptor beta chains were all read from a single sample in a study of blood T cell repertoires in COVID-19. This table comes from immunoSEQ multiplex PCR, and its TCRdb copy is limited to in-frame clones, with some not included. The repertoire holds fewer than 250,000 clones, with 88% as singletons. Sequencing was done on a sample of PBMCs or T cells enriched from blood (not recorded which). The receptors shown here come from a woman aged 25-40 years who had been exposed to COVID-19.

This chain uses TRBV28 with TRBJ1-5; unclear D gene. Germline CDR1 MDHEN, CDR2 SYDVKM. The ends were cut back, 6 bases at V and 1 base at J, with 13 bases in the middle. The CDR3 is 15 residues long. CDR3 nucleotides: TGTGCCAGCAGGCGAAGGAAGACAAGCAATCAGCCCCAGCATTTT. It translates to CASRRRKTSNQPQHF.

This clone showed up just once. The V and J genes are TRBV7-3 and TRBJ2-1; 11 positions match TRBD2. Germline CDR1 is SGHTA and CDR2 is FQGTGA. This CDR3 region has 17 residues. The V and J ends lost 4 bases and 0 bases, in that order; junction bases with no gene match: 5. The CDR3 DNA reads as TGTGCCAGCAGCTCAACCACTAGCGGGAGCTCCTACAATGAGCAGTTCTTC. This gives the protein CASSSTTSGSSYNEQFF.

The chain employs TRBV9 and TRBJ1-1; 8 bases match TRBD1. J gave up 0 bases and V 4 bases, and 5 bases lay outside the gene matches. The CDR3 spans 15 residues. Germline V gene data show CDR1 as SGDLS and CDR2 as YYNGEE. The chain's CDR3 is CASSRGTGLNTEAFF. CDR3 bases: TGTGCCAGCAGCAGAGGGACAGGTCTGAACACTGAAGCTTTCTTT. The entire variable domain, with the rest obtained from reference TRBV9 and TRBJ1-1, is as follows: DSGVTQTPKHLITATGQRVTLRCSPRSGDLSVYWYQQSLDQGLQFLIQYYNGEERAKGNILERFSAQQFPDLHSELNLSSLELGDSALYFCASSRGTGLNTEAFFGQGTRLTVV.

In its sample, this clone was seen a few times. The chain has TRBV10-1 and TRBJ2-7; D possibly corresponds to TRBD1 (5 bases). The CDR3 has 15 residues. Germline assignment: CDR1 WNHNN and CDR2 SYGVQD (reference sequence). V gave up 3 bases and J gave up 1 base, with 13 bases separating them. CDR3 coding DNA: TGCGCCAGCAGTGACAGGGTAATAGGTTCCTACGAGCAGTACTTC. Amino acids: CASSDRVIGSYEQYF.

V gene TRBV19 combines with J gene TRBJ2-2; 12 bases match TRBD2. The V gene's germline CDR1 is LNHDA and CDR2 SQIVND (reference sequence). This CDR3 region has 20 residues. The V gene end was trimmed by 5 bases and the J gene end by 4 bases; junction bases not matched to a gene: 17. CDR3 residues: CASSPGSLASGRAVTGELFF. CDR3 in DNA: TGTGCCAGTAGTCCCGGATCTTTGGCTAGCGGGAGGGCGGTCACCGGGGAGCTGTTTTTT.